The 23 T cell receptor beta chains below all came from one sample that was sequenced in a study of T cell repertoires in cytomegalovirus infection. These TCRs' antigens remain unknown. TCRdb re-called the reads through MiXCR, storing one row per CDR3 protein. Among some 560,000 distinct CDR3 sequences listed, 40% were seen once. The source was cultured PBMCs, collected from culture after CMV antigen stimulation. The source is a human donor in good health (CMV status not recorded). Some clones in this sample may be carry-over from other donors' samples.

The chain combines TRBV5-1 with TRBJ2-5, with 8 nucleotides matching TRBD2. Trimming at V came to 0 bases and at J to 4 bases, leaving 5 bases not matched to a gene. Germline V lookup: CDR1 SGHRS, CDR2 YFSETQ. This CDR3 is built from 15 residues. This CDR3 reads CASSLELAGLETQYF. CDR3 sequence (DNA): TGCGCCAGCAGCTTGGAATTAGCGGGGTTAGAGACCCAGTACTTC.

This clonotype has a handful of counts. The chain carries TRBV7-2 and TRBJ2-5, with D perhaps TRBD1 (5 bases). The CDR3 is made up of 13 amino acids. Trimming pared 5 bases from V and 4 bases from J, leaving 11 bases between. CDR1 and CDR2 (germline): SGHTA, FQGNSA. The CDR3 here is CASSAQGRETQYF. The CDR3 DNA follows: TGTGCCAGCAGCGCCCAGGGAAGAGAGACCCAGTACTTC. The full variable domain, completed using reference TRBV7-2 and TRBJ2-5, is GAGVSQSPSNKVTEKGKDVELRCDPISGHTALYWYRQSLGQGLEFLIYFQGNSAPDKSGLPSDRFSAERTGGSVSTLTIQRTQQEDSAVYLCASSAQGRETQYFGPGTRLLVL.

V usage is TRBV14 and J usage is TRBJ2-7, with D perhaps matching TRBD1 (6 bases). The CDR3 consists of 13 residues. Between the trimmed V and J ends, which lost 4 bases and 4 bases, there was a span of 11 bases. Germline V CDR1 and CDR2: SGHDN, FVKESK. CDR3 in amino acids: CASSPRQEYEQYF. DNA for the CDR3: TGTGCCAGCAGCCCTCGACAGGAGTACGAGCAGTACTTC.

At least ten counts were recorded for this clonotype. The chain combines TRBV6-2 or TRBV6-3 with TRBJ1-1, with D possibly matching TRBD1 (6 bases). This CDR3 is 13 amino acids long. Germline lookup yields CDR1 MNHEY and CDR2 SVGEGT. V shed 0 bases and J shed 5 bases, with 7 bases lying between them. CDR3 coding DNA: TGTGCCAGCAGTTACTCCAGGGGTACTGAAGCTTTCTTT. It is translated as CASSYSRGTEAFF.

The chain links TRBV2 to TRBJ2-7; D remains unclear. This CDR3 comprises 14 residues. Trimming took off 6 bases at V and 3 bases at J, with 15 bases between the two ends. From germline, CDR1 is SNHLY and CDR2 FYNNEI. CDR3 region: CASSLDGPYYEQYF. Here the CDR3 DNA reads TGTGCCAGCAGCTTGGACGGTCCGTACTACGAGCAGTACTTC.

Only a few counts were recorded for this clonotype. The J gene is TRBJ2-3, the V gene TRBV7-2, with 7 bases aligning to TRBD2. V was pared by 5 bases and J by 1 base, with 12 bases of the junction left unmatched. CDR1 and CDR2 (germline): SGHTA, FQGNSA. This CDR3 contains 17 residues. The CDR3 sequence is CASSPPRGGRGTDTQYF. In nucleotides, the CDR3 is TGTGCCAGCAGCCCACCCCGAGGCGGGAGAGGCACAGATACGCAGTATTTT.

The chain links TRBV20-1 to TRBJ1-2, with D perhaps matching TRBD1 (6 bases). CDR3 length: 12 residues. V was trimmed by 6 bases and J by 8 bases, leaving 16 bases between them. Per the germline V gene, CDR1 is DFQATT and CDR2 is SNEGSKA (reference sequence). The CDR3 loop is CSASHYREGYTF. CDR3 DNA: TGCAGTGCATCCCATTACAGGGAGGGCTACACCTTC.

The chain carries TRBV20-1 and TRBJ1-3, with D possibly matching TRBD1 (6 bases). Germline CDR1 reads DFQATT; CDR2 reads SNEGSKA (reference sequence). V lost 5 bases and J 0 bases, leaving 14 bases between the germline ends. This CDR3 comprises 15 residues. CDR3 protein: CSAQTTGSSGNTIYF. The CDR3 coding sequence is TGCAGTGCTCAAACCACAGGGAGCTCTGGAAACACCATATATTTT.

The J gene is TRBJ1-1, the V gene TRBV2, with D tentatively TRBD1 (6 bases). CDR1 is SNHLY and CDR2 is FYNNEI in the germline V gene. The CDR3 is made up of 14 amino acids. V dropped 5 bases and J dropped 3 bases, with 13 bases sitting between them. CDR3 residues: CASSQGGGDTEAFF. In nucleotides, the CDR3 is TGTGCCAGCAGTCAAGGGGGGGGCGACACTGAAGCTTTCTTT.

There are a few counts of this clonotype. The V and J genes are TRBV7-6 and TRBJ2-1, with 8 bases aligning to TRBD1. Looked up from germline, CDR1 is SGHVS and CDR2 is FNYEAQ. After removal of 5 bases from V and 5 bases from J, the junction contained 8 bases not matched to a gene. CDR3 length equals 15 residues. DNA for the CDR3: TGTGCCAGCAGCCTCGACAGGGGACGAGACAATGAGCAGTTCTTC. Protein product: CASSLDRGRDNEQFF.

This clonotype has only a few counts. The chain is built from TRBV12-3 or TRBV12-4 and TRBJ2-7; 10 positions agree with TRBD2. The CDR3 is 16 amino acids. The ends lost 2 bases at V and 4 bases at J; junction bases unmatched: 8. The CDR3 bases are TGTGCCAGCAGTTTAAGCCACGGGACTAGCGTATACGAGCAGTACTTC. Its translation is CASSLSHGTSVYEQYF.

The chain combines TRBV20-1 with TRBJ2-5; 9 nucleotides line up with TRBD2. Germline CDR1 DFQATT, CDR2 SNEGSKA (reference sequence). V trimming: 3 bases; J trimming: 3 bases; junction bases outside the gene matches: 5. The CDR3 runs to 14 residues. Here the CDR3 DNA reads TGCAGTGCTAGTCGCGGGAGGGGAGAAGAGACCCAGTACTTC. Its translation is CSASRGRGEETQYF.

V usage is TRBV10-3 and J usage is TRBJ2-3; TRBD1 is a possible D gene (6 bases). Trimming shortened V by 11 bases and J by 4 bases, and 19 bases separated the two germline ends. From germline, CDR1 is ENHRY and CDR2 SYGVKD. The CDR3 has 14 residues. CDR3 nucleotide sequence: TGTGCCGCCGGCGGACAGACTGGGGCAGATACGCAGTATTTT. It codes for CAAGGQTGADTQYF.

The chain has TRBV29-1 and TRBJ2-4; tentative D call: TRBD2 (5 bases). CDR3 size: 11 residues. The V gene's germline CDR1 is SQVTM and CDR2 ANQGSEA. V lost 6 bases and J 10 bases, leaving 13 bases between the germline ends. DNA of the CDR3: TGCAGCGTCGCGACGGAGGTGATTCAGTACTTC. Residues: CSVATEVIQYF.

This rearrangement joins TRBV9 to TRBJ1-1, with 9 positions matching TRBD1. The CDR3 consists of 15 residues. CDR1 is SGDLS and CDR2 is YYNGEE in the germline V gene. The V segment lost 4 bases and the J segment 3 bases; nucleotides outside the gene matches: 7. CDR3 sequence reads: CASSTDRGLYTEAFF. The CDR3 DNA reads TGTGCCAGCAGCACGGACAGGGGTTTGTACACTGAAGCTTTCTTT.

This clonotype appeared a few times. The chain links TRBV7-8 to TRBJ1-6; D perhaps matches TRBD1 (5 bases). CDR3 length: 16 amino acids. Germline loops: CDR1 SGHVS, CDR2 FQNEAQ. V was clipped by 0 bases and J by 2 bases, with 8 bases between them. This chain's CDR3 is CASSLARDPYNSPLHF. The CDR3 nucleotides are TGTGCCAGCAGCTTAGCCAGGGACCCCTATAATTCACCCCTCCACTTT.

This clonotype was counted a few times. The CDR3 spells CASSTRDAPNLGYTF. CDR3 sequence (DNA): TGTGCCAGCAGTACCCGAGATGCCCCCAATCTAGGCTACACCTTC. This chain links TRBV12-3 or TRBV12-4 with TRBJ1-2; D not resolved. V lost 5 bases to trimming and J lost 8 bases, with 21 bases between them. CDR3 size: 15 residues.

The gene calls are TRBV19 and TRBJ2-7, with TRBD1 matching 9 bases. Germline CDR1 LNHDA, CDR2 SQIVND (reference sequence). The length of the CDR3 is 14 residues. The ends lost 5 bases at V and 3 bases at J; junction bases unmatched: 5. This chain's CDR3 is CASSRGTGIYEQYF. CDR3 nucleotides: TGTGCCAGTAGTCGAGGGACAGGGATCTACGAGCAGTACTTC.

The chain recombines TRBV6-6 with TRBJ1-1; D ambiguous. Germline V gene data show CDR1 as MNHNY and CDR2 as SVGAGI (reference sequence). Between the trimmed V and J ends, which lost 5 bases and 0 bases, there was a span of 16 bases. The CDR3 has 16 amino acids. For the CDR3, the DNA is TGTGCCAGCAGTGGACCAGTCTACAGAGTGAACACTGAAGCTTTCTTT. It yields the protein CASSGPVYRVNTEAFF.

The genes are TRBV12-3 or TRBV12-4 and TRBJ1-1; 7 bases are shared with TRBD1. The CDR3 runs to 13 residues. Trimming removed 3 bases from V and 7 bases from J; junction bases left unmatched: 5. CDR3 protein: CASSFQGGREAFF. In DNA form, the CDR3 reads TGTGCCAGCAGTTTTCAGGGGGGACGTGAAGCTTTCTTT.

This CDR3 reads CASSQDPPQASYNEQFF. The CDR3 nucleotides read TGCGCCAGCAGCCAAGATCCCCCCCAGGCGTCCTACAATGAGCAGTTCTTC. The chain links TRBV4-1 to TRBJ2-1; no firm D call. V was cut by 0 bases and J by 1 base, with 13 bases left in between. In germline, CDR1 is MGHRA, CDR2 YSYEKL. There are 17 residues in the CDR3.

This clonotype was observed many times. V is TRBV7-2 and J is TRBJ2-7; the D call may be TRBD1 or TRBD2 (5 bases each). The CDR3 has 15 residues. Germline V gives CDR1 SGHTA, CDR2 FQGNSA. V lost 5 bases, J lost 4 bases, and 18 bases lay in between. CDR3 DNA sequence: TGTGCCAGCAGCCTAACCGGGACGGAGGCATACGAGCAGTACTTC. Translating it yields CASSLTGTEAYEQYF.

This clonotype was observed a handful of times. V gene TRBV6-2 or TRBV6-3 combines with J gene TRBJ2-5; TRBD2 agrees at 9 bases. V was pared by 6 bases and J by 4 bases, with 9 bases of the junction left unmatched. The CDR3 spans 15 residues. The germline CDR1 and CDR2 sequences are MNHEY and SVGEGT. In DNA, the CDR3 is TGTGCCAGCAGCCGTAGCGGGAGTTCCCCAGAGACCCAGTACTTC. It is translated as CASSRSGSSPETQYF.